This T cell receptor beta chain emerged from a study of glioma-infiltrating T cells after dendritic cell vaccination. Time point in this sample: after dendritic cell vaccination, including at tumor progression/relapse. The CDR3 loop spans 16 amino acids. Trimming stripped 2 bases from V and 2 bases from J, with 13 bases between. The germline V gene encodes CDR1 SEHNR and CDR2 FQNEAQ (reference sequence). Primers: 60 V beta forward and 13 J beta reverse. The repertoire was sequenced with immunoSEQ multiplex PCR; TCRdb's copy has only in-frame clones and lacks some. Altogether over 80,000 clones are present, around four fifths being singletons, with the ten largest covering 2.1%.

The chain couples TRBV7-9 to TRBJ2-4; perhaps TRBD2 as D (6 bases). This TCR derives from a human donor with glioblastoma. The sample consisted of blood, taken after dendritic cell vaccination. The CDR3 DNA follows: TGTGCCAGCAGCTTACTCCTAGCGTCAACCAAAAACATTCAGTACTTC. Its protein is CASSLLLASTKNIQYF. Complete variable domain (other parts from reference TRBV7-9 and TRBJ2-4): DTGVSQNPRHKITKRGQNVTFRCDPISEHNRLYWYRQTLGQGPEFLTYFQNEAQLEKSRLLSDRFSAERPKGSFSTLEIQRTEQGDSAMYLCASSLLLASTKNIQYFGAGTRLSVL.